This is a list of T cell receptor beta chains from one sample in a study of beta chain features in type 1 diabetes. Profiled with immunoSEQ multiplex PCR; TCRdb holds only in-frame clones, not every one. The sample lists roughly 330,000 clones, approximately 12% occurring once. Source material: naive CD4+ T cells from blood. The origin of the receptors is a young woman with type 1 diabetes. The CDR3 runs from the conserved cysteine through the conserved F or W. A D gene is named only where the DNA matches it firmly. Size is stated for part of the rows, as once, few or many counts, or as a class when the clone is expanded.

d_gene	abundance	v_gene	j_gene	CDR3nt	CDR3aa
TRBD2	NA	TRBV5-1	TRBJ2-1	TGCGCCAGCAGCTTAGTAGCGGGGAGCTCCTACAATGAGCAGTTCTTC	CASSLVAGSSYNEQFF
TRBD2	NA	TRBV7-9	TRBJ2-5	TGTGCCAGCAGCTCTGGGGGACTAGCAACAATCCGGGAGACCCAGTACTTC	CASSSGGLATIRETQYF
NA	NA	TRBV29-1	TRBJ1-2	TGCAGCGTTGAAGATCAGGCCTCGCATGGCTACACCTTC	CSVEDQASHGYTF
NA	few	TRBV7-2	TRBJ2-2	TGTGCCAGCACCTCCGGTGGGAGCACCGGGGAGCTGTTTTTT	CASTSGGSTGELFF
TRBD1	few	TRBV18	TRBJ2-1	TGTGCCAGCTCACCTCCTCAGGGGGTAAATGAGCAGTTCTTC	CASSPPQGVNEQFF
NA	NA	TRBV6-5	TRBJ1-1	TGTGCCAGCACTCGTCCGGGGTTGAACACTGAAGCTTTCTTT	CASTRPGLNTEAFF
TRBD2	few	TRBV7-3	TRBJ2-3	TGTGCCAGCAGCTTAGCGGGAGGGATCACAGATACGCAGTATTTT	CASSLAGGITDTQYF
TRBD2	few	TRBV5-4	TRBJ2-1	TGTGCCAGCAGCTTGGGAGGGACTAGATACAATGAGCAGTTCTTC	CASSLGGTRYNEQFF
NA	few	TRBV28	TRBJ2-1	TGTGCCAGCAGTTTAACGCCTAGCTTGTATGAGCAGTTCTTC	CASSLTPSLYEQFF
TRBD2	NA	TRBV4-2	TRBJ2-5	TGTGCCAGCAGCTTGGCGACTAGCGGTAGAAGAGAGACCCAGTACTTC	CASSLATSGRRETQYF
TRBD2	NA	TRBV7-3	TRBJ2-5	TGTGCCAGCAGCTCTGTAGCGGGGGAGACCCAGTACTTC	CASSSVAGETQYF